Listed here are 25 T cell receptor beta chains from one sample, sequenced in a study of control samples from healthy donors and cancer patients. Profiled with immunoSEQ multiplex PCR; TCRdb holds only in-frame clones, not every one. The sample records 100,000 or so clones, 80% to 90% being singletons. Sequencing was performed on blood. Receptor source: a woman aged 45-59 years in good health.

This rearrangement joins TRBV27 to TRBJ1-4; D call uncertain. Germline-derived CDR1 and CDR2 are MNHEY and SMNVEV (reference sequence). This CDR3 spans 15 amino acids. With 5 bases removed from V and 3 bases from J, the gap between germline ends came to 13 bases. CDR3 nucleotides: TGTGCCAGCAGTCCTGACATCGGACCTAATGAAAAACTGTTTTTT. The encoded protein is CASSPDIGPNEKLFF.

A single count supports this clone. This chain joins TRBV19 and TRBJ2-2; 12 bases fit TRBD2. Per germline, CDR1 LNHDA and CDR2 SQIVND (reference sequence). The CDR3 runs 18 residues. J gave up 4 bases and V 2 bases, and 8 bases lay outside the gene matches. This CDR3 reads CASSIKELTSGGTGELFF. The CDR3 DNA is TGTGCCAGTAGTATAAAAGAACTGACTAGCGGGGGCACCGGGGAGCTGTTTTTT.

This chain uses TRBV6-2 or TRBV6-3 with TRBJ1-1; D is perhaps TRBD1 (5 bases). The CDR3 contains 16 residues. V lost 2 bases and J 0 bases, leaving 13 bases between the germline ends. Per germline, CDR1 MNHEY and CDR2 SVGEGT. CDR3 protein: CASSYVAGTLNTEAFF. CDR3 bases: TGTGCCAGCAGTTACGTGGCAGGGACCTTGAACACTGAAGCTTTCTTT.

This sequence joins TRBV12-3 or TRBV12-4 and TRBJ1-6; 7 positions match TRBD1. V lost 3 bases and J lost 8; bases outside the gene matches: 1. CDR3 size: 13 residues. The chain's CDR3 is CASSFTGDSPLHF. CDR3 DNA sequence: TGTGCCAGCAGTTTTACAGGGGATTCACCCCTCCACTTT.

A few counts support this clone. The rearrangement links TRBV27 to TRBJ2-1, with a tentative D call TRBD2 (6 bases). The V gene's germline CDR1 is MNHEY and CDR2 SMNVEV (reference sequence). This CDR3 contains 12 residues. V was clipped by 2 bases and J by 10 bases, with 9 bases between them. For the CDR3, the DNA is TGTGCCAGCAGTTTAGCGGGATGGGAGCAGTTCTTC. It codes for CASSLAGWEQFF.

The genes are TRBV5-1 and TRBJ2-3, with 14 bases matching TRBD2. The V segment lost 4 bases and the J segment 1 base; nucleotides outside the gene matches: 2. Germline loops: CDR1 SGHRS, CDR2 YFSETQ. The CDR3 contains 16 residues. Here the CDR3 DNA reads TGCGCCAGCAGCACGGGACTAGCGGGGGGCACAGATACGCAGTATTTT. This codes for CASSTGLAGGTDTQYF.

CDR3 bases: TGTGCCAGCAGCCAAGTTTCAGAAATGAACACTGAAGCTTTCTTT. The encoded protein is CASSQVSEMNTEAFF. The chain uses TRBV3-1 (or the pseudogene TRBV3-2) and TRBJ1-1, with D uncertain. The V gene lost 1 base and the J gene lost 0 bases, with 9 bases spanning the gap. This CDR3 has 15 amino acids. Germline loops: CDR1 LGHDT, CDR2 YNNKEL (reference sequence).

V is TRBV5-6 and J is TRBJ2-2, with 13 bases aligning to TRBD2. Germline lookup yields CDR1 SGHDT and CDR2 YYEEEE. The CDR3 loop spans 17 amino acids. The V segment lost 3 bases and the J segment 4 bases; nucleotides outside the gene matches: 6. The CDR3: CASSWGLAGTGTGELFF. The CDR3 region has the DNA TGTGCCAGCAGCTGGGGACTAGCGGGAACCGGCACCGGGGAGCTGTTTTTT.

The DNA of the CDR3 is TGTGCCAGCACCTCGACAGGGGGCAGAAATCAGCCCCAGCATTTT. This sequence encodes CASTSTGGRNQPQHF. The chain has TRBV6-6 and TRBJ1-5; 10 bases are a match to TRBD1. The J segment lost 4 bases and the V segment lost 7 bases, leaving 7 bases of the junction unmatched. CDR3 length: 15 residues. In germline, CDR1 is MNHNY, CDR2 SVGAGI (reference sequence).

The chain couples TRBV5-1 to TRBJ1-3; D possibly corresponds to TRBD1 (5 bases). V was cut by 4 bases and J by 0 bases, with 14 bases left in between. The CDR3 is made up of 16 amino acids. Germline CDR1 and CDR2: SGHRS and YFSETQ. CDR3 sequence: CASSSGDGRSGNTIYF. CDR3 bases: TGCGCCAGCAGCAGCGGGGACGGCCGCTCTGGAAACACCATATATTTT.

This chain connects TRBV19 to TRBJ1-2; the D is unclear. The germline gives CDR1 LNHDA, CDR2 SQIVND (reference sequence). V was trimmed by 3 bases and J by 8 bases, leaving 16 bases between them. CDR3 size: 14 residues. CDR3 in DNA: TGTGCCAGTAGTATCGGCTTTCAGTGGGAGGGCTACACCTTC. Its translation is CASSIGFQWEGYTF.

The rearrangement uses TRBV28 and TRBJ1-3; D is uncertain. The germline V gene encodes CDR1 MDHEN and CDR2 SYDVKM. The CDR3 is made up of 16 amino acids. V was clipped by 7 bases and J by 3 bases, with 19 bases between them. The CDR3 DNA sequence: TGTGCCAGCACCGCTTTTAGGGATTATGGTGGAAACACCATATATTTT. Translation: CASTAFRDYGGNTIYF.

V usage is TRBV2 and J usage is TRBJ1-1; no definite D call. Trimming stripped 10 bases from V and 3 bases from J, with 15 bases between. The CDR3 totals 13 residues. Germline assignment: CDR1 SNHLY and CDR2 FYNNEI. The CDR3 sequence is CAILVSQYTEAFF. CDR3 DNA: TGTGCCATCCTTGTCTCCCAGTACACTGAAGCTTTCTTT. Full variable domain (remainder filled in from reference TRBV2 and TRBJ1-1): EPEVTQTPSHQVTQMGQEVILRCVPISNHLYFYWYRQILGQKVEFLVSFYNNEISEKSEIFDDQFSVERPDGSNFTLKIRSTKLEDSAMYFCAILVSQYTEAFFGQGTRLTVV.

The CDR3 here is CSVTTGEAEQFF. DNA for the CDR3: TGCAGCGTGACGACAGGGGAGGCCGAGCAGTTCTTC. The chain carries TRBV29-1 and TRBJ2-1, with TRBD1 matching 8 bases. The germline V gene encodes CDR1 SQVTM and CDR2 ANQGSEA. J gave up 10 bases and V 6 bases, and 8 bases lay outside the gene matches. This CDR3 has 12 amino acids.

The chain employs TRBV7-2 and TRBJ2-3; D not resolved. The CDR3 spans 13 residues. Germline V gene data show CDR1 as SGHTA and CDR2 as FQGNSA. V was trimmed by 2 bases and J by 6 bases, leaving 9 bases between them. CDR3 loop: CASSLNGRDTQYF. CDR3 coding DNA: TGTGCCAGCAGCTTAAACGGGCGGGATACGCAGTATTTT.

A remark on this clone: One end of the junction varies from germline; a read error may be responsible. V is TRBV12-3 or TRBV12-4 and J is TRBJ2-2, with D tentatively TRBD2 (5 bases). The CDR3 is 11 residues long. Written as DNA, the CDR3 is TGTGCCAGCAGTTGTATCCGGGGAGCTGTTTTT. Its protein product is CASSCIRGAVF.

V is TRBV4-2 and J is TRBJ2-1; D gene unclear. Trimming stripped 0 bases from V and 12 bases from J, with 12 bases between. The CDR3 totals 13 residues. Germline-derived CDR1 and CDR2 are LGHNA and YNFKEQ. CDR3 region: CASSQDPDRAQFF. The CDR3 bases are TGTGCCAGCAGCCAAGATCCGGACCGGGCGCAGTTCTTC.

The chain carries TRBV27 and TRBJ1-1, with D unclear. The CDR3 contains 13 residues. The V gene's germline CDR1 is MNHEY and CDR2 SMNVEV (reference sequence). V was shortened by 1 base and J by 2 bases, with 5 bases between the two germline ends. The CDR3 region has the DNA TGTGCCAGCAGTTTATACCCAAACACTGAAGCTTTCTTT. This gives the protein CASSLYPNTEAFF.

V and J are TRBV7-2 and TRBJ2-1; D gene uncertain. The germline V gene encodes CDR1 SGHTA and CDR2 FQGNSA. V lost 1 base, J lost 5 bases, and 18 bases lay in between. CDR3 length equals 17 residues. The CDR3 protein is CASSLDPPVYPNNEQFF. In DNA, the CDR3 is TGTGCCAGCAGCTTAGATCCGCCGGTTTACCCTAACAATGAGCAGTTCTTC.

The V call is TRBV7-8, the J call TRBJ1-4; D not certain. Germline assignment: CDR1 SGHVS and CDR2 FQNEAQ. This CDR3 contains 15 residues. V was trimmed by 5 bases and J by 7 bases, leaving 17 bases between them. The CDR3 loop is CASSGRHQLLEKLFF. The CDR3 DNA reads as TGTGCCAGCAGCGGCAGACATCAACTACTTGAAAAACTGTTTTTT.

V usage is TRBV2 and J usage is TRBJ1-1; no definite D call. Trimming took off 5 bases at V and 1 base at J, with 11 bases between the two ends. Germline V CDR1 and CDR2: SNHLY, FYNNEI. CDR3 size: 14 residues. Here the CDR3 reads CASSIYTENTEAFF. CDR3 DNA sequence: TGTGCCAGCAGTATATACACGGAGAACACTGAAGCTTTCTTT.

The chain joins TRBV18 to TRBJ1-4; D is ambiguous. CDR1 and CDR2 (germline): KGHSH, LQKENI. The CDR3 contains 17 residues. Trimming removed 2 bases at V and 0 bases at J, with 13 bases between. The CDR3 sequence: CASSPVKSPATNEKLFF. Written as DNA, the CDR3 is TGTGCCAGCTCACCAGTCAAGTCCCCCGCAACTAATGAAAAACTGTTTTTT.

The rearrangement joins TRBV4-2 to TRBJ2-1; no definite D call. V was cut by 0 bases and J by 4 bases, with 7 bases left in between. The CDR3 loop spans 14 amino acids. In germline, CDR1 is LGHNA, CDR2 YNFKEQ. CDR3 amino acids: CASSQDSGYNEQFF. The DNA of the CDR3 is TGTGCCAGCAGCCAAGATTCCGGGTACAATGAGCAGTTCTTC.

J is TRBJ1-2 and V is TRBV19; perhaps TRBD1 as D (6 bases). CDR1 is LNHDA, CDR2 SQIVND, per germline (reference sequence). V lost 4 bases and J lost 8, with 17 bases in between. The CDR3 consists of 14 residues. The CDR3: CASSRQALTVGYTF. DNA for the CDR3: TGTGCCAGTAGTAGACAGGCCCTGACGGTCGGCTACACCTTC. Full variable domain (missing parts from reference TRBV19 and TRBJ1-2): DGGITQSPKYLFRKEGQNVTLSCEQNLNHDAMYWYRQDPGQGLRLIYYSQIVNDFQKGDIAEGYSVSREKKESFPLTVTSAQKNPTAFYLCASSRQALTVGYTFGSGTRLTVV.

Here the CDR3 reads CASSPHRGEQYF. DNA of the CDR3: TGTGCCAGCAGCCCGCACCGGGGCGAGCAGTACTTC. The chain recombines TRBV11-3 with TRBJ2-7, with a weak D call TRBD2 (5 bases). The CDR3 covers 12 residues. CDR1 is SGHNT, CDR2 YENEEA, per germline. Trimming took off 5 bases at V and 6 bases at J, with 11 bases between the two ends.